The entry below describes one T cell receptor (beta chain). Profiling relied on immunoSEQ multiplex PCR, and the TCRdb table lists in-frame clones only, not all of them. The sample yields around 250,000 clones, approximately 80% seen once. The record originates from a study of blood T cell repertoires in COVID-19. Germline-derived CDR1 and CDR2 are LNHDA and SQIVND (reference sequence). V gave up 9 bases and J gave up 0 bases, with 20 bases separating them. The CDR3 length is 17 residues. The chain is built from TRBV19 and TRBJ2-2, with a weak D call TRBD1 (6 bases). The receptor comes from a woman younger than 30 with acute or convalescent COVID-19. Material: peripheral blood. CDR3 protein: CASKGLQGHTNTGELFF. The CDR3, as DNA: TGTGCCAGCAAGGGCCTACAGGGACACACGAACACCGGGGAGCTGTTTTTT.